One sample yielded the 26 T cell receptor beta chains listed below, sequenced in a study of blood T cell repertoires in COVID-19. Profiled with immunoSEQ multiplex PCR; TCRdb holds only in-frame clones, not every one. Of 310,000 or so clones in the sample, about 88% were seen once. Sequenced: peripheral blood. All receptors come from a woman aged 25 to 39 with COVID-19, enrolled during active disease.

This chain uses TRBV27 with TRBJ2-7; tentatively, D is TRBD2 (5 bases). Germline CDR1 and CDR2: MNHEY and SMNVEV (reference sequence). The CDR3 extends over 13 amino acids. Trimming shortened V by 6 bases and J by 0 bases, and 9 bases separated the two germline ends. The CDR3 here is CASRRASSYEQYF. The CDR3 nucleotides read TGTGCCAGCAGGCGGGCGAGCTCCTACGAGCAGTACTTC.

This rearrangement joins TRBV7-3 to TRBJ1-2; D is unresolved. Germline CDR1 SGHTA, CDR2 FQGTGA. The CDR3 contains 13 residues. V shed 4 bases and J shed 4 bases, with 10 bases lying between them. CDR3 in DNA: TGTGCCAGCAGCTCCGGCGGCAGCTATGGCTACACCTTC. Translating gives CASSSGGSYGYTF.

The genes are TRBV30 and TRBJ1-1, with a tentative D call TRBD1 (6 bases). The CDR3 covers 15 residues. The germline V gene has CDR1 GTSNPN and CDR2 SVGIG (reference sequence). Trimming removed 4 bases from V and 0 bases from J, with 15 bases in between. CDR3 sequence: CAWTAWDTLNTEAFF. Here the CDR3 DNA reads TGTGCCTGGACCGCTTGGGACACATTGAACACTGAAGCTTTCTTT.

The V and J genes are TRBV28 and TRBJ2-3; TRBD1 is a possible D gene (5 bases). The V end lost 2 bases, the J end lost 3 bases, and 6 bases lay between the germline ends. CDR1 and CDR2 (germline): MDHEN, SYDVKM. The CDR3 has 13 amino acids. Here the CDR3 reads CASSLQGTDTQYF. The CDR3 DNA reads as TGTGCCAGCAGTTTACAGGGAACAGATACGCAGTATTTT.

This chain uses TRBV30 with TRBJ1-4; D unclear. V lost 4 bases and J 3 bases, leaving 12 bases between the germline ends. This CDR3 contains 14 residues. Germline CDR1 is GTSNPN and CDR2 is SVGIG (reference sequence). CDR3 loop: CAWTGGRANEKLFF. The CDR3 DNA reads TGTGCCTGGACCGGAGGGAGGGCTAATGAAAAACTGTTTTTT.

CDR3 sequence: CATSWTGNQPQHF. For the CDR3, the DNA is TGTGCCACCAGCTGGACAGGGAACCAGCCCCAGCATTTT. The chain recombines TRBV15 with TRBJ1-5, with 8 bases matching TRBD1. Trimming removed 5 bases from V and 7 bases from J; junction bases left unmatched: 4. CDR1 and CDR2 (germline): LNHNV, YYDKDF (reference sequence). The CDR3 is 13 amino acids.

This clone was counted a single time. The CDR3 spells CASSQAVKAGELFF. Written as DNA, the CDR3 is TGTGCCAGCAGCCAAGCGGTAAAAGCCGGGGAGCTGTTTTTT. The genes are TRBV14 and TRBJ2-2; D gene unclear. This CDR3 has 14 amino acids. V lost 1 base and J lost 6, with 9 bases in between. Germline CDR1 SGHDN, CDR2 FVKESK.

The V call is TRBV5-4, the J call TRBJ1-3; 8 bases match TRBD1. There are 14 residues in the CDR3. The germline V gene has CDR1 SGHNT and CDR2 YYREEE (reference sequence). J gave up 8 bases and V 4 bases, and 8 bases lay outside the gene matches. The CDR3 DNA follows: TGTGCCAGCAGCGTAGGACAGGGTAGGGACACCATATATTTT. As protein: CASSVGQGRDTIYF.

For the CDR3, the DNA is TGTGCCAGCCGTGGGGCAGGGGGTTCTAACATTCAGTACTTC. Amino acid sequence: CASRGAGGSNIQYF. The V gene is TRBV6-1, the J gene TRBJ2-4; 7 positions agree with TRBD1. V gave up 8 bases and J gave up 7 bases; unmatched junction bases: 11. The germline gives CDR1 MNHNS, CDR2 SASEGT. CDR3 length: 14 amino acids.

V gene TRBV5-1 combines with J gene TRBJ2-2; TRBD2 aligns across 8 bases. The CDR3 is made up of 19 amino acids. CDR1 and CDR2 (germline): SGHRS, YFSETQ. The J segment lost 6 bases and the V segment lost 4 bases, leaving 20 bases of the junction unmatched. CDR3 nucleotides: TGCGCCAGCAGCCCGTATGGGGTGAGCGGGAGTGGCTATGCCGGGGAGCTGTTTTTT. The encoded protein is CASSPYGVSGSGYAGELFF.

A single count supports this clone. Other nucleotide sequences in the sample specify the same CDR3. The V gene is TRBV2, the J gene TRBJ1-2; the match to TRBD1 covers 7 bases. CDR1 is SNHLY and CDR2 is FYNNEI in the germline V gene. The CDR3 is 11 residues long. The J segment lost 4 bases and the V segment lost 9 bases, leaving 2 bases of the junction unmatched. The CDR3: CARRDSYGYTF. The CDR3 DNA reads TGTGCCAGAAGGGACAGCTATGGCTACACCTTC.

V and J are TRBV9 and TRBJ2-1; 9 bases agree with TRBD1. Looked up from germline, CDR1 is SGDLS and CDR2 is YYNGEE. After removal of 5 bases from V and 4 bases from J, the junction contained 1 base not matched to a gene. The CDR3 has 13 residues. CDR3 sequence reads: CASSGQGYNEQFF. The CDR3 nucleotides are TGTGCCAGCAGTGGACAGGGGTACAATGAGCAGTTCTTC.

This chain uses TRBV11-2 with TRBJ2-7; D is undetermined. This CDR3 comprises 12 residues. CDR1 is SGHAT and CDR2 is FQNNGV in the germline V gene. Trimming stripped 3 bases from V and 3 bases from J, with 6 bases between. Here the CDR3 DNA reads TGTGCCAGCAGCTTCGTCAGCTACGAGCAGTACTTC. It codes for CASSFVSYEQYF.

Comment on this clone: A read error may account for a junction end that differs from germline. V usage is TRBV19 and J usage is TRBJ1-5, with 10 bases fitting TRBD1. The CDR3 is made up of 16 amino acids. Germline V CDR1 and CDR2: LNHDA, SQIVND (reference sequence). Here the CDR3 DNA reads TGTGCCACCTCCGGGACAGGGGATGTCGGCAACCAGCCCCAGCATTTT. Amino acid sequence: CATSGTGDVGNQPQHF.

CDR3 in amino acids: CASSQRLLETQYF. CDR3 nucleotide sequence: TGCGCCAGCAGCCAAAGACTGTTGGAGACCCAGTACTTC. The chain links TRBV4-1 to TRBJ2-5, with no clear D. This CDR3 is 13 amino acids long. Germline CDR1 reads MGHRA; CDR2 reads YSYEKL. Trimming took 2 bases from V and 5 from J, leaving 9 bases between them.

Only one count was recorded for this clone. The chain joins TRBV28 to TRBJ2-4; 8 bases are shared with TRBD2. Germline-derived CDR1 and CDR2 are MDHEN and SYDVKM. There are 14 residues in the CDR3. With 3 bases clipped from V and 7 bases from J, the junction kept 5 bases outside the gene matches. The CDR3, as DNA: TGTGCCAGCAGTTTTCAAGGACTAGCTAACATTCAGTACTTC. It yields the protein CASSFQGLANIQYF.

This clone appeared once. The gene calls are TRBV2 and TRBJ2-7; 9 nucleotides match TRBD1. In germline, CDR1 is SNHLY, CDR2 FYNNEI. V was pared by 6 bases and J by 6 bases, with 12 bases of the junction left unmatched. CDR3 length: 15 amino acids. CDR3 in amino acids: CASRRTGTGTSEQYF. The CDR3 region has the DNA TGTGCCAGCAGACGCACCGGGACAGGGACGAGCGAGCAGTACTTC.

The rearrangement joins TRBV19 to TRBJ1-2, with D maybe TRBD1 (5 bases). V shed 5 bases and J shed 5 bases, with 30 bases lying between them. The CDR3 contains 19 residues. CDR1 and CDR2 (germline): LNHDA, SQIVND (reference sequence). In DNA form, the CDR3 reads TGTGCCAGTAGTCGGCCGGGTTTTCGACAGCCCCTTGGGATATATGGCTACACCTTC. This codes for CASSRPGFRQPLGIYGYTF.

The chain employs TRBV29-1 and TRBJ1-3, with D uncertain. V was shortened by 6 bases and J by 0 bases, with 9 bases between the two germline ends. Germline V CDR1 and CDR2: SQVTM, ANQGSEA. The CDR3 has 13 residues. CDR3 sequence reads: CSVARSSGNTIYF. The CDR3 DNA sequence: TGCAGCGTCGCAAGGAGCTCTGGAAACACCATATATTTT. Supplemented by reference TRBV29-1 and TRBJ1-3, the full variable domain reads SAVISQKPSRDICQRGTSLTIQCQVDSQVTMMFWYRQQPGQSLTLIATANQGSEATYESGFVIDKFPISRPNLTFSTLTVSNMSPEDSSIYLCSVARSSGNTIYFGEGSWLTVV.

The chain carries TRBV6-5 and TRBJ2-7; D remains unclear. The ends were cut back, 9 bases at V and 1 base at J, with 7 bases in the middle. The CDR3 sequence is 11 residues long. Germline CDR1 MNHEY, CDR2 SVGAGI. The CDR3 sequence is CASQVSYEQYF. The CDR3, as DNA: TGTGCCAGTCAGGTTTCCTACGAGCAGTACTTC.

The J gene is TRBJ1-5, the V gene TRBV10-2, with D hard to call. Trimming cost V 0 bases and J 7 bases, with 13 bases left between them. CDR3 length: 15 residues. Germline CDR1 and CDR2: WSHSY and SAAADI. As DNA, the CDR3 is TGCGCCAGCAGTGAGTCTATGGCGGGATGGCAGCCCCAGCATTTT. Protein sequence: CASSESMAGWQPQHF.

V and J are TRBV9 and TRBJ2-7; the D gene is possibly TRBD2 (5 bases). Trimming removed 0 bases at V and 2 bases at J, with 15 bases between. There are 16 residues in the CDR3. Germline V gene data show CDR1 as SGDLS and CDR2 as YYNGEE. CDR3 in DNA: TGTGCCAGCAGCGTAGGGGCGGGCCTAGAGACCTACGAGCAGTACTTC. Translated, it gives CASSVGAGLETYEQYF.

The chain couples TRBV5-1 to TRBJ2-6; D perhaps matches TRBD1 (6 bases). V lost 0 bases and J 0 bases, leaving 10 bases between the germline ends. The V gene's germline CDR1 is SGHRS and CDR2 YFSETQ. The CDR3 sequence is 17 residues long. DNA for the CDR3: TGCGCCAGCAGCTTGGCAGCAGGGGCCTCTGGGGCCAACGTCCTGACTTTC. Amino acids: CASSLAAGASGANVLTF.

This rearrangement joins TRBV30 to TRBJ2-2; 8 bases map to TRBD2. Looked up from germline, CDR1 is GTSNPN and CDR2 is SVGIG (reference sequence). The length of the CDR3 is 15 residues. V lost 0 bases to trimming and J lost 4 bases; unmatched junction nucleotides: 4. CDR3 amino acids: CAWSVRSGSTGELFF. CDR3 DNA: TGTGCCTGGAGTGTTCGGAGCGGGAGCACCGGGGAGCTGTTTTTT.

The chain is built from TRBV5-1 and TRBJ2-1; no clear D gene. CDR1 is SGHRS and CDR2 is YFSETQ in the germline V gene. Trimming shortened V by 0 bases and J by 8 bases, and 6 bases separated the two germline ends. This CDR3 contains 12 residues. The CDR3 DNA is TGCGCCAGCAGCTTGGCCAGTGATGAGCAGTTCTTC. This gives the protein CASSLASDEQFF.

This chain uses TRBV28 with TRBJ2-5, with 10 bases that match TRBD1. The CDR3 is made up of 15 amino acids. Trimming at V came to 2 bases and at J to 5 bases, leaving 5 bases not matched to a gene. Germline V gives CDR1 MDHEN, CDR2 SYDVKM. The CDR3 sequence: CASSLRWTGGETQYF. In nucleotides, the CDR3 is TGTGCCAGCAGTTTAAGGTGGACAGGGGGGGAGACCCAGTACTTC.